Presented here are 27 T cell receptor beta chains from one specimen sequenced in a study of radiotherapy plus CTLA-4 blockade in lung cancer. Only in-frame clones appear in the TCRdb table, and some are missing; sequencing was by immunoSEQ multiplex PCR. Of 80,000 to 100,000 clones detected, about 86% appear once; the ten largest clones hold 4.9%. Sequences were derived from peripheral blood, sampled from a patient treated with radiotherapy plus ipilimumab. These receptors were obtained from a human donor with non-small cell lung cancer that progressed on radiotherapy plus ipilimumab.

V and J are TRBV11-3 and TRBJ2-1; D remains unclear. The CDR3 covers 13 residues. Trimming shortened V by 5 bases and J by 4 bases, and 9 bases separated the two germline ends. CDR1 is SGHNT and CDR2 is YENEEA in the germline V gene. CDR3 DNA: TGTGCCAGCAGCCGCGGTGAGTACAATGAGCAGTTCTTC. Its protein is CASSRGEYNEQFF.

The chain couples TRBV9 to TRBJ2-7; TRBD2 matches 7 bases. This CDR3 has 15 amino acids. Per the germline V gene, CDR1 is SGDLS and CDR2 is YYNGEE. The V gene end was trimmed by 3 bases and the J gene end by 3 bases; junction bases not matched to a gene: 9. CDR3 protein: CASSEGPSGYYEQYF. CDR3 sequence (DNA): TGTGCCAGCAGCGAGGGTCCTAGCGGTTACTACGAGCAGTACTTC.

This chain links TRBV7-8 with TRBJ2-1, with D maybe TRBD1 (6 bases). Germline CDR1 SGHVS, CDR2 FQNEAQ. V shed 2 bases and J shed 4 bases, with 18 bases lying between them. This CDR3 spans 17 amino acids. The CDR3 region is CASSLKPTGSPYNEQFF. The DNA of the CDR3 is TGTGCCAGCAGCTTAAAGCCAACAGGGTCCCCATACAATGAGCAGTTCTTC.

This rearrangement joins TRBV2 to TRBJ2-7, with 7 bases aligning to TRBD2. CDR1 is SNHLY and CDR2 is FYNNEI in the germline V gene. CDR3 length: 14 residues. The junction had 6 bases not matched to a gene; V was cut back by 7 bases and J by 0 bases. This chain's CDR3 is CASNSGPSSYEQYF. CDR3 nucleotide sequence: TGTGCCAGCAATAGCGGGCCGAGCTCCTACGAGCAGTACTTC.

The chain has TRBV19 and TRBJ1-5; 10 nucleotides align to TRBD1. The J segment lost 5 bases and the V segment lost 7 bases, leaving 8 bases of the junction unmatched. CDR3 length: 15 amino acids. Per the germline V gene, CDR1 is LNHDA and CDR2 is SQIVND (reference sequence). The CDR3 DNA follows: TGTGCCAGTAACGCGGGACAGGGGATGCATCAGCCCCAGCATTTT. Translated: CASNAGQGMHQPQHF. The whole variable domain, remainder taken from reference TRBV19 and TRBJ1-5, is DGGITQSPKYLFRKEGQNVTLSCEQNLNHDAMYWYRQDPGQGLRLIYYSQIVNDFQKGDIAEGYSVSREKKESFPLTVTSAQKNPTAFYLCASNAGQGMHQPQHFGDGTRLSIL.

The V and J genes are TRBV15 and TRBJ2-7; 12 bases agree with TRBD2. Germline V gene lookup returns CDR1 LNHNV and CDR2 YYDKDF (reference sequence). This CDR3 has 15 amino acids. The J segment lost 4 bases and the V segment lost 5 bases, leaving 6 bases of the junction unmatched. The CDR3 loop reads CATSSRTSGAYEQYF. Here the CDR3 DNA reads TGTGCCACCAGCTCACGGACTAGCGGGGCTTACGAGCAGTACTTC.

This chain joins TRBV2 and TRBJ2-3; D may be TRBD2 (6 bases). CDR3 length: 14 amino acids. Germline V gene data show CDR1 as SNHLY and CDR2 as FYNNEI. V was trimmed by 8 bases and J by 2 bases, leaving 14 bases between them. The CDR3 spells CASGVSGDTDTQYF. CDR3 DNA sequence: TGTGCCAGCGGCGTCTCGGGAGACACAGATACGCAGTATTTT.

The chain has TRBV2 and TRBJ1-2; 7 bases line up with TRBD1. The CDR3 is made up of 14 amino acids. Trimming removed 6 bases from V and 5 bases from J; junction bases left unmatched: 9. The V gene's germline CDR1 is SNHLY and CDR2 FYNNEI. The CDR3 protein is CASSVADRAYGYTF. As DNA, the CDR3 is TGTGCCAGCAGCGTGGCAGACAGGGCTTATGGCTACACCTTC.

The chain has TRBV5-4 and TRBJ2-7, with a weak D call TRBD2 (6 bases). Germline lookup yields CDR1 SGHNT and CDR2 YYREEE (reference sequence). V shed 4 bases and J shed 9 bases, with 20 bases lying between them. This CDR3 is built from 14 residues. The CDR3 nucleotides are TGTGCCAGCAGCACCGAGCGGGCCCTCGGGGGGCAGTACTTC. This encodes CASSTERALGGQYF.

This sequence joins TRBV2 and TRBJ2-2; 10 positions match TRBD2. V gave up 3 bases and J gave up 2 bases; unmatched junction bases: 6. This CDR3 contains 17 residues. Germline V lookup: CDR1 SNHLY, CDR2 FYNNEI. The CDR3 loop reads CASSEVGLATNTGELFF. The DNA for the CDR3 is TGTGCCAGCAGTGAGGTGGGACTAGCGACCAACACCGGGGAGCTGTTTTTT.

This rearrangement joins TRBV30 to TRBJ1-1; weak D call: TRBD1 (6 bases). CDR1 and CDR2 (germline): GTSNPN, SVGIG (reference sequence). The CDR3 totals 12 residues. CDR3 in amino acids: CACTQGIAEAFF. The CDR3 coding sequence is TGTGCTTGTACCCAGGGGATCGCTGAAGCTTTCTTT.

The V gene is TRBV5-1, the J gene TRBJ1-2; 10 bases are shared with TRBD1. This CDR3 is 16 amino acids long. CDR1 is SGHRS, CDR2 YFSETQ, per germline. The junction had 8 bases not matched to a gene; V was cut back by 4 bases and J by 2 bases. CDR3 bases: TGCGCCAGCAGCCCGGGACAGGGGCAGAGGAACTATGGCTACACCTTC. It codes for CASSPGQGQRNYGYTF.

The chain combines TRBV6-6 with TRBJ2-7; TRBD2 matches at 7 bases. From germline, CDR1 is MNHNY and CDR2 SVGAGI (reference sequence). Trimming took 7 bases from V and 3 from J; bases not matched to a gene: 6. The CDR3 is made up of 13 amino acids. Here the CDR3 DNA reads TGTGCCAGCATCAGCGGGACCCTCTACGAGCAGTACTTC. Translated: CASISGTLYEQYF.

The gene calls are TRBV4-2 and TRBJ2-7; 11 bases line up with TRBD2. In germline, CDR1 is LGHNA, CDR2 YNFKEQ. The CDR3 sequence is 20 residues long. V trimming: 1 base; J trimming: 0 bases; junction bases outside the gene matches: 14. The CDR3, as DNA: TGTGCCAGCAGCCAAGGATCTCTAGCGGGAGGCGCCCAAAGCTCCTACGAGCAGTACTTC. Its protein is CASSQGSLAGGAQSSYEQYF.

This clone is a singleton in its sample. The J gene is TRBJ2-5, the V gene TRBV11-2; 9 positions agree with TRBD2. The CDR3 runs to 17 residues. Germline V gene lookup returns CDR1 SGHAT and CDR2 FQNNGV. Losses at the gene ends were 5 bases for V and 5 bases for J; bases not matched to a gene: 15. The CDR3 sequence: CASSGRPAGGPAETQYF. CDR3 coding DNA: TGTGCCAGCAGCGGAAGACCGGCGGGAGGGCCGGCCGAGACCCAGTACTTC.

With regard to this clone: One end of the junction is discordant with germline, which a read error may explain. The chain carries TRBV7-7 and TRBJ2-2; D not resolved. There are 13 residues in the CDR3. Germline V lookup: CDR1 SSHAT, CDR2 FNYEAQ (reference sequence). The CDR3 bases are TGTGCTAGCAGCTTTGGTGGGAACGGGGAGCTGTTTTTT. Protein product: CASSFGGNGELFF. Filled out from reference TRBV7-7 and TRBJ2-2, the complete variable domain reads GAGVSQSPRYKVTKRGQDVTLRCDPISSHATLYWYQQALGQGPEFLTYFNYEAQPDKSGLPSDRFSAERPEGSISTLTIQRTEQRDSAMYRCASSFGGNGELFFGEGSRLTVL.

The CDR3 DNA is TGTGCCTGGAGTGCGGTCTGGGGGAGGGCCGTGGGGGAGACCCAGTACTTC. Protein: CAWSAVWGRAVGETQYF. The chain couples TRBV30 to TRBJ2-5, with 7 bases identical to TRBD2. V lost 1 base to trimming and J lost 5 bases; unmatched junction nucleotides: 16. There are 17 residues in the CDR3. CDR1 and CDR2 (germline): GTSNPN, SVGIG (reference sequence).

This clone was seen a single time. This sequence joins TRBV27 and TRBJ2-3; TRBD1 aligns across 10 bases. The CDR3 contains 15 residues. The junction had 10 bases not matched to a gene; V was cut back by 8 bases and J by 5 bases. Germline V CDR1 and CDR2: MNHEY, SMNVEV (reference sequence). This chain's CDR3 is CASRSTGTGEDTQYF. The CDR3 DNA reads as TGTGCCAGCCGGTCAACCGGGACAGGGGAAGATACGCAGTATTTT.

The chain employs TRBV19 and TRBJ2-1; 12 bases match TRBD1. V trimming: 9 bases; J trimming: 8 bases; junction bases outside the gene matches: 8. The CDR3 length is 14 residues. Germline V gives CDR1 LNHDA, CDR2 SQIVND (reference sequence). CDR3: CASGTGGAGDEQFF. The CDR3 DNA is TGTGCCAGCGGGACAGGGGGCGCAGGAGATGAGCAGTTCTTC.

The chain couples TRBV10-3 to TRBJ2-1; D not resolved. Germline CDR1 and CDR2: ENHRY and SYGVKD. This CDR3 has 14 amino acids. V was cut by 2 bases and J by 0 bases, with 5 bases left in between. CDR3 residues: CAISEASSYNEQFF. The CDR3 DNA is TGTGCCATCAGTGAGGCAAGCTCCTACAATGAGCAGTTCTTC.

The V and J genes are TRBV29-1 and TRBJ2-3, with 10 bases matching TRBD1. Unmatched junction bases numbered 10, after V lost 6 bases and J lost 4 bases. Per the germline V gene, CDR1 is SQVTM and CDR2 is ANQGSEA. The CDR3 runs 15 residues. The CDR3 region is CSVPRTGGTPDTQYF. In DNA form, the CDR3 reads TGCAGCGTCCCAAGGACAGGGGGAACACCAGATACGCAGTATTTT.

V and J are TRBV7-9 and TRBJ2-7; D is uncertain. Germline CDR1 and CDR2: SEHNR and FQNEAQ (reference sequence). The CDR3 contains 12 residues. V lost 6 bases to trimming and J lost 2 bases, with 8 bases between them. CDR3 amino acids: CASSLYPYEQYF. CDR3 DNA sequence: TGTGCCAGCAGTCTGTACCCCTACGAGCAGTACTTC.

The chain links TRBV6-5 to TRBJ2-5; D possibly matches TRBD1 or TRBD2 (5 bases each). V gave up 3 bases and J gave up 2 bases, with 10 bases separating them. The CDR3 spans 14 residues. Germline assignment: CDR1 MNHEY and CDR2 SVGAGI. The CDR3 region is CASSYLGRQETQYF. In DNA, the CDR3 is TGTGCCAGCAGTTATTTGGGACGGCAAGAGACCCAGTACTTC.

This clone was recorded once. The chain is built from TRBV19 and TRBJ2-7, with 7 bases fitting TRBD2. The V and J ends lost 6 bases and 1 base, in that order; junction bases with no gene match: 9. The CDR3 extends over 15 amino acids. Germline V gene lookup returns CDR1 LNHDA and CDR2 SQIVND (reference sequence). DNA of the CDR3: TGTGCCAGTAGCATGATAGCGGGCTTATCCTACGAGCAGTACTTC. Translated, it gives CASSMIAGLSYEQYF.

The chain employs TRBV7-3 and TRBJ2-5; D perhaps matches TRBD1 (6 bases). The CDR3 runs to 16 residues. Trimming stripped 6 bases from V and 4 bases from J, with 21 bases between. Germline CDR1 reads SGHTA; CDR2 reads FQGTGA. The CDR3 DNA follows: TGTGCCAGCAGGGGGTCGACAGGCTCAAGGGGAGAGACCCAGTACTTC. Translated, it gives CASRGSTGSRGETQYF. Drawing the rest from reference TRBV7-3 and TRBJ2-5, the complete variable domain is GAGVSQTPSNKVTEKGKYVELRCDPISGHTALYWYRQSLGQGPEFLIYFQGTGAADDSGLPNDRFFAVRPEGSVSTLKIQRTERGDSAVYLCASRGSTGSRGETQYFGPGTRLLVL.

V usage is TRBV2 and J usage is TRBJ2-5; a possible D gene is TRBD1 (6 bases). Germline values: CDR1 SNHLY, CDR2 FYNNEI. The CDR3 spans 14 residues. Trimming took 6 bases from V and 3 from J, leaving 14 bases between them. Here the CDR3 reads CASRGPGQKETQYF. CDR3 sequence (DNA): TGTGCCAGCAGGGGCCCGGGACAAAAAGAGACCCAGTACTTC.

This chain connects TRBV5-4 to TRBJ2-5; 11 nucleotides align to TRBD2. V lost 5 bases, J lost 2 bases, and 5 bases stayed unmatched. The CDR3 has 15 residues. Germline CDR1 SGHNT, CDR2 YYREEE (reference sequence). CDR3 loop: CASRGLAEVQETQYF. In DNA form, the CDR3 reads TGTGCCAGCAGGGGACTAGCGGAAGTGCAAGAGACCCAGTACTTC.